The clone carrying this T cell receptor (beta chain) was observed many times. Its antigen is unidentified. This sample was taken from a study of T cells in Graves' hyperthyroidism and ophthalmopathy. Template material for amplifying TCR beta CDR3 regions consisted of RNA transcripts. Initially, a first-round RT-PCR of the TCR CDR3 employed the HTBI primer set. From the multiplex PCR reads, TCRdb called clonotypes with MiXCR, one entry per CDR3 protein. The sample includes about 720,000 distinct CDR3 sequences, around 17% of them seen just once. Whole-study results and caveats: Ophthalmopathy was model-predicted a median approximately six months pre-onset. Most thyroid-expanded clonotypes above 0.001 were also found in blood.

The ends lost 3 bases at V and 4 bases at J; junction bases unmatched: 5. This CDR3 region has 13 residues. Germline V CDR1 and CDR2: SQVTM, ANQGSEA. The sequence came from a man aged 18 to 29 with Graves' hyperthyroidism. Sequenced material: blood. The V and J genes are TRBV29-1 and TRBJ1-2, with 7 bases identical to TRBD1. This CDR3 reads CSVDATGTYGYTF. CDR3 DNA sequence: TGCAGCGTTGATGCGACAGGGACCTATGGCTACACCTTC.